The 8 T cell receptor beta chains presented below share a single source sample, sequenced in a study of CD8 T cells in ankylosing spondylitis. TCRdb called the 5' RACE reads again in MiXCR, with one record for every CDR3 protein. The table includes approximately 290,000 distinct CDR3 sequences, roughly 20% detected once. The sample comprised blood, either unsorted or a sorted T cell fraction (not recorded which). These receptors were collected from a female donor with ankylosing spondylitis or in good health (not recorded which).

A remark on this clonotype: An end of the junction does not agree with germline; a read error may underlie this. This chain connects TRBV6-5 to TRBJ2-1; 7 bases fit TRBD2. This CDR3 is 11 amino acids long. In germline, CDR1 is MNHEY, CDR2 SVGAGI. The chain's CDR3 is CDSSWAGAKFF. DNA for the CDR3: TGTGACAGCAGTTGGGCGGGAGCTAAGTTCTTC.

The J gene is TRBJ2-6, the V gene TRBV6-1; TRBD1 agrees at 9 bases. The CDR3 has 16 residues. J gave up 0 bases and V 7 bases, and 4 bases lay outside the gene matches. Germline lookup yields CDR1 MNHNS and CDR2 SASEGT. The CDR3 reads CASTKQGASGANVLTF. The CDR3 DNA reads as TGTGCCAGCACCAAACAGGGGGCCTCTGGGGCCAACGTCCTGACTTTC.

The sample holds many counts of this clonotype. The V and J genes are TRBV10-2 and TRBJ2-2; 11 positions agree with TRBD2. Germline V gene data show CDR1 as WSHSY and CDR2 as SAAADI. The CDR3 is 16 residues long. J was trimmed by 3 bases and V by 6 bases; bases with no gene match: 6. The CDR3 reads CASRLLAGEDTGELFF. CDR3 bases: TGCGCCAGCAGGCTACTAGCGGGAGAGGACACCGGGGAGCTGTTTTTT.

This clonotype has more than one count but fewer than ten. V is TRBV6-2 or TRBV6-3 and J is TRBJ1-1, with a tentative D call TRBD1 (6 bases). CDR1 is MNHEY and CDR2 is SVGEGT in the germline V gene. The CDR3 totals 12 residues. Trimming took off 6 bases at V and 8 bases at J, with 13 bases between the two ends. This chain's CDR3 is CASRTGTTEAFF. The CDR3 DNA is TGTGCCAGCAGAACCGGGACAACCGAAGCTTTCTTT.

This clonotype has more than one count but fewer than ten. CDR3 loop: CASSPRDTPYEQYF. In nucleotides, the CDR3 is TGCGCCAGCAGCCCGCGGGACACCCCCTACGAGCAGTACTTC. The chain links TRBV4-1 to TRBJ2-7; D possibly matches TRBD1 or TRBD2 (6 bases each). The CDR3 loop spans 14 amino acids. Trimming removed 4 bases at V and 2 bases at J, with 12 bases between. Germline values: CDR1 MGHRA, CDR2 YSYEKL.

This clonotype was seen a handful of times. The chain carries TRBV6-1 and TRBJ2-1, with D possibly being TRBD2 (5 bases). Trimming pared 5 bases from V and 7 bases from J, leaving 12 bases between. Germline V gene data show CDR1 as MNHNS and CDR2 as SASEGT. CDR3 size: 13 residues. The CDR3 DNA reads TGTGCCAGCAGTCTCACTAGTCGGAATGAGCAGTTCTTC. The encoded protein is CASSLTSRNEQFF.

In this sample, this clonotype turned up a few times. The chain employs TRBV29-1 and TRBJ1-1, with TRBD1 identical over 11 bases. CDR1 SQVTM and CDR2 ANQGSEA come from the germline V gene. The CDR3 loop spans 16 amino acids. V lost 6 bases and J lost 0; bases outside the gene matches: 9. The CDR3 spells CSVHPGQGVLNTEAFF. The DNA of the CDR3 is TGCAGCGTCCATCCGGGACAGGGGGTATTGAACACTGAAGCTTTCTTT.

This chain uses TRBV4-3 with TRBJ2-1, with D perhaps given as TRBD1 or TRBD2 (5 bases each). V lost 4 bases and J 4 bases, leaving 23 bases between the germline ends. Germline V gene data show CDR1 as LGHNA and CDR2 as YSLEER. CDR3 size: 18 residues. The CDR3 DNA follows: TGCGCCAGCAGCCGAAACACTAGGACCTCGGGGCGATACAATGAGCAGTTCTTC. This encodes CASSRNTRTSGRYNEQFF.